Below, 24 T cell receptor beta chains from the same sample are listed, as sequenced in a study of cytomegalovirus exposure and HLA in healthy donors. Vbeta (60) and Jbeta (13) primers were used in the PCR. Generated by immunoSEQ multiplex PCR, the TCRdb table keeps only in-frame clones and is missing some. The sample consists of 150,000 to 200,000 clones, roughly 83% of them appearing once. Input material: PBMCs. The receptors here all came from a woman between 50 and 59 years old in good health and CMV-seronegative.

The chain has TRBV5-4 and TRBJ2-1, with D maybe TRBD1 (5 bases). V was trimmed by 4 bases and J by 10 bases, leaving 15 bases between them. The CDR3 covers 13 residues. Germline V gene data show CDR1 as SGHNT and CDR2 as YYREEE (reference sequence). Here the CDR3 reads CASSPRQPKEQFF. The DNA of the CDR3 is TGTGCCAGCAGCCCCCGACAGCCCAAGGAGCAGTTCTTC.

The chain links TRBV5-1 to TRBJ1-1; no clear D. V gave up 3 bases and J gave up 5 bases, with 14 bases separating them. The CDR3 length is 14 residues. Germline loops: CDR1 SGHRS, CDR2 YFSETQ. The CDR3 sequence is CASSSEVRSTEAFF. The CDR3 region has the DNA TGCGCCAGCAGCTCAGAAGTTCGGAGTACTGAAGCTTTCTTT.

The rearrangement joins TRBV28 to TRBJ1-2; D is possibly TRBD1 (6 bases). The germline CDR1 and CDR2 sequences are MDHEN and SYDVKM. The CDR3 loop spans 13 amino acids. Trimming removed 3 bases from V and 2 bases from J, with 7 bases in between. The CDR3 loop is CASSFTGNYGYTF. Here the CDR3 DNA reads TGTGCCAGCAGTTTTACAGGGAACTATGGCTACACCTTC.

A few counts support this clone. This chain connects TRBV9 to TRBJ2-5; 11 nucleotides line up with TRBD2. The V gene's germline CDR1 is SGDLS and CDR2 YYNGEE. The ends lost 4 bases at V and 6 bases at J; junction bases unmatched: 8. The CDR3 length is 15 residues. The CDR3 sequence is CASSPVASGRQTQYF. The CDR3, as DNA: TGTGCCAGCAGCCCCGTGGCTAGCGGGAGGCAGACCCAGTACTTC.

This clone was counted many times. This chain joins TRBV2 and TRBJ2-3, with D perhaps TRBD2 (5 bases). Between the trimmed V and J ends, which lost 8 bases and 2 bases, there was a span of 11 bases. Per germline, CDR1 SNHLY and CDR2 FYNNEI. This CDR3 comprises 13 residues. The CDR3 reads CASGGLYTDTQYF. CDR3 bases: TGTGCCAGCGGCGGGCTGTACACAGATACGCAGTATTTT.

This clone appeared once. This sequence joins TRBV5-1 and TRBJ1-1; unclear D gene. Trimming shortened V by 0 bases and J by 4 bases, and 13 bases separated the two germline ends. The CDR3 loop spans 15 amino acids. Germline V gives CDR1 SGHRS, CDR2 YFSETQ. This CDR3 reads CASSLGSGIGTEAFF. The CDR3 nucleotides read TGCGCCAGCAGCTTGGGGTCGGGGATAGGCACTGAAGCTTTCTTT.

This clone was picked up a small number of times. The CDR3 nucleotides read TGTGCCTGGAGTGTACTTGCGGGGGGCAATCAGCCCCAGCATTTT. Translating gives CAWSVLAGGNQPQHF. The chain has TRBV30 and TRBJ1-5, with D possibly TRBD1 on 5 matching bases. Germline values: CDR1 GTSNPN, CDR2 SVGIG (reference sequence). The CDR3 runs 15 residues. Trimming removed 0 bases from V and 2 bases from J, with 11 bases in between.

The chain recombines TRBV9 with TRBJ1-4, with D possibly being TRBD1 (6 bases). Germline CDR1 reads SGDLS; CDR2 reads YYNGEE. This CDR3 is 16 amino acids long. V was clipped by 3 bases and J by 7 bases, with 19 bases between them. In DNA, the CDR3 is TGTGCCAGCAGCGCAGATAGCAGGGGAATGACTGAAAAACTGTTTTTT. Translation gives CASSADSRGMTEKLFF.

This chain connects TRBV7-9 to TRBJ2-3; D may be TRBD1 (6 bases). The germline V gene has CDR1 SEHNR and CDR2 FQNEAQ (reference sequence). Trimming shortened V by 4 bases and J by 3 bases, and 17 bases separated the two germline ends. This CDR3 is built from 16 residues. The chain's CDR3 is CASSYVQGRGTDTQYF. DNA of the CDR3: TGTGCCAGCAGCTACGTCCAGGGGAGAGGGACAGATACGCAGTATTTT.

The chain carries TRBV7-9 and TRBJ1-1; possible D gene TRBD1, 6 bases. This CDR3 is built from 16 residues. Germline CDR1 SEHNR, CDR2 FQNEAQ (reference sequence). V lost 1 base, J lost 0 bases, and 12 bases lay in between. CDR3 coding DNA: TGTGCCAGCAGCTTAGACAGGGCTAGGGTGAACACTGAAGCTTTCTTT. It codes for CASSLDRARVNTEAFF.

This clone was counted once. CDR3 sequence: CSAGGTGGYEQYF. CDR3 DNA: TGCAGCGCCGGGGGGACAGGGGGGTACGAGCAGTACTTC. The chain couples TRBV29-1 to TRBJ2-7; 11 bases are a match to TRBD1. The junction had 6 bases not matched to a gene; V was cut back by 7 bases and J by 4 bases. CDR1 is SQVTM and CDR2 is ANQGSEA in the germline V gene. The CDR3 is 13 amino acids.

The chain links TRBV5-6 to TRBJ1-3; unclear D gene. The germline V gene encodes CDR1 SGHDT and CDR2 YYEEEE. Between the trimmed V and J ends, which lost 4 bases and 0 bases, there was a span of 8 bases. The CDR3 loop spans 14 amino acids. DNA of the CDR3: TGTGCCAGCAGCCCGACATTCTCTGGAAACACCATATATTTT. Its protein is CASSPTFSGNTIYF.

This chain links TRBV28 with TRBJ2-7; perhaps TRBD1 as D (6 bases). Germline assignment: CDR1 MDHEN and CDR2 SYDVKM. The V and J ends lost 7 bases and 2 bases respectively, with 15 bases between them. The CDR3 runs 14 residues. Written as DNA, the CDR3 is TGTGCCAGCACCAGAGGCAGGGGAACCTACGAGCAGTACTTC. Translated, it gives CASTRGRGTYEQYF.

This chain connects TRBV2 to TRBJ2-5, with 8 positions matching TRBD1. The germline V gene has CDR1 SNHLY and CDR2 FYNNEI. The CDR3 is made up of 17 amino acids. V shed 4 bases, J shed 5 bases, and the junction held 15 bases outside the gene matches. This chain's CDR3 is CASSARRAQGAEETQYF. In DNA form, the CDR3 reads TGTGCCAGCAGTGCCAGACGTGCGCAGGGGGCAGAGGAGACCCAGTACTTC.

The V gene is TRBV7-9, the J gene TRBJ2-1; D gene ambiguous. Trimming removed 5 bases at V and 0 bases at J, with 11 bases between. CDR1 and CDR2 (germline): SEHNR, FQNEAQ (reference sequence). CDR3 length equals 15 residues. CDR3: CASSPRGTSYNEQFF. CDR3 in DNA: TGTGCCAGCAGCCCGAGAGGCACCTCCTACAATGAGCAGTTCTTC.

The genes are TRBV18 and TRBJ1-1; D is undetermined. The ends were cut back, 3 bases at V and 0 bases at J, with 8 bases in the middle. Germline CDR1 KGHSH, CDR2 LQKENI. This CDR3 spans 14 amino acids. CDR3 loop: CASSPELMNTEAFF. As DNA, the CDR3 is TGTGCCAGCTCACCGGAGCTCATGAACACTGAAGCTTTCTTT. Together with reference TRBV18 and TRBJ1-1, the CDR3 gives the full variable domain: NAGVMQNPRHLVRRRGQEARLRCSPMKGHSHVYWYRQLPEEGLKFMVYLQKENIIDESGMPKERFSAEFPKEGPSILRIQQVVRGDSAAYFCASSPELMNTEAFFGQGTRLTVV.

V usage is TRBV6-5 and J usage is TRBJ2-7; 9 bases map to TRBD2. The V segment lost 6 bases and the J segment 0 bases; nucleotides outside the gene matches: 3. The CDR3 extends over 14 amino acids. From germline, CDR1 is MNHEY and CDR2 SVGAGI. DNA for the CDR3: TGTGCCAGCAGACGCGGGAGGGGCTCCTACGAGCAGTACTTC. It codes for CASRRGRGSYEQYF.

The CDR3: CASSIRQAGNTEAFF. The CDR3 DNA reads as TGTGCCAGTAGTATTCGACAGGCGGGGAACACTGAAGCTTTCTTT. This rearrangement joins TRBV19 to TRBJ1-1; D is perhaps TRBD1 (6 bases). From germline, CDR1 is LNHDA and CDR2 SQIVND (reference sequence). Trimming removed 3 bases from V and 1 base from J, with 12 bases in between. The CDR3 runs to 15 residues.

For the CDR3, the DNA is TGTGCCAGCAGTGGGGGGGGGTCCTACGAGCAGTACTTC. Translating it yields CASSGGGSYEQYF. The gene calls are TRBV28 and TRBJ2-7, with TRBD2 identical over 7 bases. Germline CDR1 MDHEN, CDR2 SYDVKM. Trimming cost V 5 bases and J 1 base; bases outside gene matches: 2. The CDR3 covers 13 residues. Full variable domain (outside the CDR3, taken from reference TRBV28 and TRBJ2-7): DVKVTQSSRYLVKRTGEKVFLECVQDMDHENMFWYRQDPGLGLRLIYFSYDVKMKEKGDIPEGYSVSREKKERFSLILESASTNQTSMYLCASSGGGSYEQYFGPGTRLTVT.

This clone was detected a few times. The chain is built from TRBV7-8 and TRBJ1-4; 9 bases line up with TRBD1. The V gene end was trimmed by 5 bases and the J gene end by 8 bases; junction bases not matched to a gene: 6. Looked up from germline, CDR1 is SGHVS and CDR2 is FQNEAQ. This CDR3 has 14 residues. The CDR3 nucleotides are TGTGCCAGCAGCCCAGGGACAGGGCGCGAAAAACTGTTTTTT. Its protein is CASSPGTGREKLFF.

The chain couples TRBV5-1 to TRBJ1-4, with TRBD1 identical over 8 bases. With V trimmed by 5 bases and J by 8 bases, 17 bases remained unmatched. CDR3 size: 17 residues. Germline V gene lookup returns CDR1 SGHRS and CDR2 YFSETQ. The CDR3 sequence: CASRNPFKGQGGEKLFF. CDR3 bases: TGCGCCAGCAGGAACCCATTTAAAGGACAGGGTGGCGAAAAACTGTTTTTT.

The J gene is TRBJ2-5, the V gene TRBV23-1, with TRBD1 matching 7 bases. TRBV23-1 is known as an ORF, though its function is uncertain. After removal of 1 base from V and 3 bases from J, the junction contained 5 bases not matched to a gene. The CDR3 sequence is 15 residues long. The CDR3 sequence is CASSQWRGGEETQYF. In nucleotides, the CDR3 is TGCGCCAGCAGTCAATGGAGAGGGGGCGAAGAGACCCAGTACTTC.

V is TRBV27 and J is TRBJ1-3; possibly TRBD1 for D (5 bases). V shed 4 bases and J shed 2 bases, with 6 bases lying between them. The CDR3 loop spans 13 amino acids. The V gene's germline CDR1 is MNHEY and CDR2 SMNVEV (reference sequence). The CDR3 sequence is CASSSRAGNTIYF. The CDR3 DNA sequence: TGTGCCAGCAGTTCCAGGGCTGGAAACACCATATATTTT.

The chain is built from TRBV28 and TRBJ2-5, with D possibly TRBD1 on 5 matching bases. Germline V gene data show CDR1 as MDHEN and CDR2 as SYDVKM. CDR3 size: 15 residues. Trimming removed 2 bases from V and 5 bases from J, with 15 bases in between. CDR3 nucleotides: TGTGCCAGCAGTTTAGGCAGGGATCGGATCGAGACCCAGTACTTC. Amino acid sequence: CASSLGRDRIETQYF.